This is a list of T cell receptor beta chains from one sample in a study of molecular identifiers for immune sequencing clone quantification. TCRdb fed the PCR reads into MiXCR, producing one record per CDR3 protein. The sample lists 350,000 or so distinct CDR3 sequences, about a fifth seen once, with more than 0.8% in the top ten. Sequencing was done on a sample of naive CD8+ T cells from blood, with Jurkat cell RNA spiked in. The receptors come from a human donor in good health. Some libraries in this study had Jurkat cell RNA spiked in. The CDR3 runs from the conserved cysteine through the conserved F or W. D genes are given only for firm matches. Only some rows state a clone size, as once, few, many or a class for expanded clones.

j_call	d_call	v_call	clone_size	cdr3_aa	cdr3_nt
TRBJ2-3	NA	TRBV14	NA	CASSQDTEDYTDTQYF	TGTGCCAGCAGCCAAGATACGGAGGATTACACAGATACGCAGTATTTT
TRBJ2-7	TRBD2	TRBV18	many	CASSFGRDYEQYF	TGTGCCAGCTCGTTCGGGAGGGACTACGAGCAGTACTTC
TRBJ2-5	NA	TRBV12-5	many	CASGLQGQETQYF	TGTGCTAGTGGTTTGCAGGGACAAGAGACCCAGTACTTC
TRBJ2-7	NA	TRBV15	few	CATSRDRLGSYEQYF	TGTGCCACCAGCAGAGATCGCTTGGGCTCCTACGAGCAGTACTTC
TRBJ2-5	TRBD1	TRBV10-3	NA	CAISEDRGPEETQYF	TGTGCCATCAGTGAAGACAGGGGGCCCGAAGAGACCCAGTACTTC
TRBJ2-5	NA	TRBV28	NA	CASSFPHPLRGVSREAQYF	TGTGCCAGCAGTTTCCCCCACCCCCTTAGGGGCGTGAGTCGAGAGGCCCAGTACTTC
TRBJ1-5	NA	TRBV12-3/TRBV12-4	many	CASSLNWGNQPQHF	TGTGCCAGCAGTTTAAATTGGGGCAATCAGCCCCAGCATTTT
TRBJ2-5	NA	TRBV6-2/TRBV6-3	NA	CASSYWVGPVGREEETQYF	TGTGCCAGCAGTTACTGGGTCGGCCCAGTGGGCAGGGAGGAAGAGACCCAGTACTTC
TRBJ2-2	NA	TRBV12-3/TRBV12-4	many	CASSLVYKVNTGELFF	TGTGCCAGCAGTTTGGTATATAAAGTGAACACCGGGGAGCTGTTTTTT
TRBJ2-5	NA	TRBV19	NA	CASSIGFKQETQYF	TGTGCCAGTAGTATAGGGTTCAAGCAAGAGACCCAGTACTTC
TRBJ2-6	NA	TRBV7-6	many	CASSLWADVSGANVLTF	TGTGCCAGCAGCTTATGGGCGGACGTCTCTGGGGCCAACGTCCTGACTTTC
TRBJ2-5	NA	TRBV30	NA	CAWSWYGQTQYF	TGTGCCTGGAGTTGGTACGGTCAGACCCAGTACTTC
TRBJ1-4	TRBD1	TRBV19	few	CASKGTGEATNEKLFF	TGTGCCAGTAAAGGGACAGGGGAAGCAACTAATGAAAAACTGTTTTTT
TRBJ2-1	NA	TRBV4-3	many	CASSPEIFSYNEQFF	TGCGCCAGCAGCCCGGAGATTTTTTCCTACAATGAGCAGTTCTTC
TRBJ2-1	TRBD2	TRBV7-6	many	CASSRAPGTTNEQFF	TGTGCCAGCAGTCGTGCCCCCGGGACTACCAATGAGCAGTTCTTC
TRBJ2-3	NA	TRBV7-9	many	CASSLPEEGVADTQYF	TGTGCCAGCAGCTTACCCGAGGAGGGAGTGGCAGATACGCAGTATTTT
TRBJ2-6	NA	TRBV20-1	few	CSARGEGWVRSGANVLTF	TGCAGTGCTAGGGGTGAGGGGTGGGTAAGGTCTGGGGCCAACGTCCTGACTTTC
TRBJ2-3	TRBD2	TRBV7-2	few	CASSSHVDSGGYTDTQYF	TGTGCCAGCAGCTCTCACGTCGATAGCGGGGGATACACAGATACGCAGTATTTT
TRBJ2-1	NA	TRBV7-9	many	CASSLAGGLWNEQFF	TGTGCCAGCAGCTTAGCGGGGGGGCTGTGGAATGAGCAGTTCTTC
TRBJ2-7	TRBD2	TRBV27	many	CASSLLAGAYEQYF	TGTGCCAGCAGCTTACTAGCGGGGGCCTACGAGCAGTACTTC
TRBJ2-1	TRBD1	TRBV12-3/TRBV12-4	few	CASSLRDRNNEQFF	TGTGCCAGCAGTCTCCGGGACAGAAACAATGAGCAGTTCTTC
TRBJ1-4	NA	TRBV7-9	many	CASSLADQRTTNEKLFF	TGTGCCAGCAGCTTAGCTGACCAACGGACAACTAATGAAAAACTGTTTTTT
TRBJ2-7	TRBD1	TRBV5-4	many	CASSHGTGTYEQYF	TGTGCCAGCAGCCATGGGACAGGGACCTACGAGCAGTACTTC
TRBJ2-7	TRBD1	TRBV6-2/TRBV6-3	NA	CASSYDRAEQYF	TGTGCCAGCAGTTACGACAGGGCCGAGCAGTACTTC
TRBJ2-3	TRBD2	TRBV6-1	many	CASSDPTGLGTDTQYF	TGTGCCAGCAGTGATCCAACGGGACTAGGGACAGATACGCAGTATTTT
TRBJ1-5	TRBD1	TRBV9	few	CASSARGWGNQPQHF	TGTGCCAGCAGCGCCAGGGGGTGGGGGAATCAGCCCCAGCATTTT
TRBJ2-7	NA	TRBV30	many	CAWSVHGYEQYF	TGTGCCTGGAGTGTACACGGCTACGAGCAGTACTTC
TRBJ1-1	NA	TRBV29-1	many	CSVEGGRGTEAFF	TGCAGCGTTGAAGGTGGAAGGGGCACTGAAGCTTTCTTT
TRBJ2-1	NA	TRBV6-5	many	CASSISSSNYNEQFF	TGTGCCAGCAGCATCTCCTCTAGCAACTACAATGAGCAGTTCTTC
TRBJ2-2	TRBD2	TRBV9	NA	CASDPGTSGPNTGELFF	TGTGCCAGCGATCCGGGGACTAGCGGACCGAACACCGGGGAGCTGTTTTTT